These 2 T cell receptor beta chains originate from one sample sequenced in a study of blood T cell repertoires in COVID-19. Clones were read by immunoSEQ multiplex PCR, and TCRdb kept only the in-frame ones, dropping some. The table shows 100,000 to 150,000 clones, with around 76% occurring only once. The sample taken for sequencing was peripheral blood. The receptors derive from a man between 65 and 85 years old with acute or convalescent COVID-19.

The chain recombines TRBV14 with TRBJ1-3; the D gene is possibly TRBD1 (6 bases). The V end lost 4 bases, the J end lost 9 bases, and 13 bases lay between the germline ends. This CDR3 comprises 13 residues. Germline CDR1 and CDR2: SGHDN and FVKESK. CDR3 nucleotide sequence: TGTGCCAGCAGCCCGATGACAGGAGCCACCATATATTTT. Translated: CASSPMTGATIYF.

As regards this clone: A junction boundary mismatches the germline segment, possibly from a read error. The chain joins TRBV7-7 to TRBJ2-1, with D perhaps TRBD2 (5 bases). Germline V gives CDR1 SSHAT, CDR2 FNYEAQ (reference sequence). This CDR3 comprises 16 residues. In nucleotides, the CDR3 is TGTGCTAGCAGCCCGATTGGCCTAGCAAGCGTCAATGAGCAGTTCTTC. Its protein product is CASSPIGLASVNEQFF.